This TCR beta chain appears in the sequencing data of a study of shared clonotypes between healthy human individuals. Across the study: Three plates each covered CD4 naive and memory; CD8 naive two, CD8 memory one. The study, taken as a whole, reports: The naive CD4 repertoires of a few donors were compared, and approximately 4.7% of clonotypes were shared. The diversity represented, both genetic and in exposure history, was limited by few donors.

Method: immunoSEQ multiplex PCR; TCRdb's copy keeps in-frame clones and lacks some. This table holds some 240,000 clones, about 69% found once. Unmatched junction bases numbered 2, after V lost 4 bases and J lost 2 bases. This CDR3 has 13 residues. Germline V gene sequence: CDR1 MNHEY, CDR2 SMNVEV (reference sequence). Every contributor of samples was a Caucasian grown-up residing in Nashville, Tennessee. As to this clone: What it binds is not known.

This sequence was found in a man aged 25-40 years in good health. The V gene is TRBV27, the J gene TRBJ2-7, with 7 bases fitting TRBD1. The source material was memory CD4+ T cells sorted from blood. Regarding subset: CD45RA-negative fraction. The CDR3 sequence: CASSSTGTYEQYF. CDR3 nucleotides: TGTGCCAGCAGTTCGACAGGGACCTACGAGCAGTACTTC.